Each of the 13 T cell receptor beta chains below was sequenced from the same sample in a study of blood T cell repertoires in COVID-19. TCRdb's table, derived via immunoSEQ multiplex PCR, lists solely in-frame clones and lacks some. The sample shows approximately 210,000 clones, 65% to 85% of them seen only once. Sample: PBMCs or T cells enriched from blood (not recorded which). Receptor source: a young man with acute COVID-19.

In DNA, the CDR3 is TGTGCCAGCAGTTACGACCTCCGACAGCTCTCTATCGCGGACTCCTACAATGAGCAGTTCTTC. Its translation is CASSYDLRQLSIADSYNEQFF. This chain uses TRBV6-2 or TRBV6-3 with TRBJ2-1, with a tentative D call TRBD1 (5 bases). Germline loops: CDR1 MNHEY, CDR2 SVGEGT. This CDR3 region has 21 residues. V was shortened by 2 bases and J by 0 bases, with 26 bases between the two germline ends.

V and J are TRBV4-2 and TRBJ1-5; D remains ambiguous. Germline CDR1 and CDR2: LGHNA and YNFKEQ. This CDR3 spans 16 amino acids. V lost 0 bases and J lost 4, with 13 bases in between. The CDR3 nucleotides read TGTGCCAGCAGCCAAGACGCTAGAGGGTTTAATCAGCCCCAGCATTTT. Its translation: CASSQDARGFNQPQHF.

This rearrangement joins TRBV19 to TRBJ2-1; 8 bases align to TRBD1. V lost 7 bases and J lost 5; bases outside the gene matches: 13. CDR3 length: 16 residues. CDR1 and CDR2 from the germline V gene are LNHDA and SQIVND (reference sequence). CDR3 sequence reads: CASTLLGAGGDNEQFF. The CDR3 nucleotides read TGTGCCAGTACCCTACTTGGGGCAGGGGGCGACAATGAGCAGTTCTTC.

This chain connects TRBV7-6 to TRBJ1-1, with D tentatively TRBD1 (6 bases). The CDR3 contains 15 residues. The germline V and J ends were trimmed by 5 bases and 4 bases, with 17 bases remaining between them. CDR1 and CDR2 (germline): SGHVS, FNYEAQ. CDR3 DNA sequence: TGTGCCAGCAGCCCCTCCCGGGTGGGGGCCACTGAAGCTTTCTTT. Encoded protein: CASSPSRVGATEAFF.

J is TRBJ1-1 and V is TRBV25-1; a possible D gene is TRBD1 (6 bases). This CDR3 comprises 18 residues. V lost 3 bases and J lost 1, with 21 bases in between. CDR1 and CDR2 (germline): MGHDK, SYGVNS. The CDR3: CASSDRTEKGVGNTEAFF. DNA of the CDR3: TGTGCCAGCAGTGACAGGACAGAGAAAGGGGTGGGGAACACTGAAGCTTTCTTT.

The V gene is TRBV5-1, the J gene TRBJ1-1; TRBD1 might be the D (5 bases). Trimming took 4 bases from V and 10 from J, leaving 11 bases between them. Germline V gene sequence: CDR1 SGHRS, CDR2 YFSETQ. The CDR3 totals 11 residues. The CDR3 sequence is CASSLSGVAFF. CDR3 bases: TGCGCCAGCAGCCTTTCGGGGGTAGCTTTCTTT. The full variable domain, its missing parts supplied by reference TRBV5-1 and TRBJ1-1, is KAGVTQTPRYLIKTRGQQVTLSCSPISGHRSVSWYQQTPGQGLQFLFEYFSETQRNKGNFPGRFSGRQFSNSRSEMNVSTLELGDSALYLCASSLSGVAFFGQGTRLTVV.

V usage is TRBV12-3 or TRBV12-4 and J usage is TRBJ1-1; D gene uncertain. This CDR3 region has 13 residues. V lost 3 bases and J 0 bases, leaving 5 bases between the germline ends. The CDR3 reads CASSFTVNTEAFF. CDR3 coding DNA: TGTGCCAGCAGTTTTACAGTGAACACTGAAGCTTTCTTT.

The rearrangement joins TRBV7-3 to TRBJ2-2; 7 bases agree with TRBD1. In germline, CDR1 is SGHTA, CDR2 FQGTGA. CDR3 length: 12 residues. J was trimmed by 6 bases and V by 8 bases; bases with no gene match: 3. The CDR3 loop reads CASSTGPGELFF. In DNA form, the CDR3 reads TGTGCCAGCTCGACAGGGCCCGGGGAGCTGTTTTTT.

The rearrangement uses TRBV6-4 and TRBJ1-2, with D hard to call. Trimming took 5 bases from V and 10 from J, leaving 8 bases between them. Germline V gene sequence: CDR1 MRHNA, CDR2 SNTAGT. The length of the CDR3 is 10 residues. The CDR3 region is CASSPLIYTF. CDR3 in DNA: TGTGCCAGCAGTCCCTTAATCTACACCTTC.

Only a few counts were recorded for this clone. The rearrangement uses TRBV5-5 and TRBJ1-2, with D perhaps matching TRBD1 (5 bases). Germline CDR1 reads SGHKS; CDR2 reads YYEKEE (reference sequence). V lost 0 bases and J lost 2, with 5 bases in between. CDR3 length equals 13 residues. The CDR3 spells CASSLGQNYGYTF. The CDR3 DNA reads as TGTGCCAGCAGCTTGGGACAGAACTATGGCTACACCTTC.

The V call is TRBV4-1, the J call TRBJ2-1; a weak D match, TRBD2 (7 bases). V lost 3 bases and J lost 9, with 21 bases in between. The CDR3 runs 16 residues. Germline V gene sequence: CDR1 MGHRA, CDR2 YSYEKL. CDR3 bases: TGCGCCAGCAGCCACTCAGCTGGGGGGCGCGGGGGTGAGCAGTTCTTC. It encodes CASSHSAGGRGGEQFF.

V gene TRBV15 combines with J gene TRBJ2-3, with D possibly matching TRBD1 (6 bases). The V and J ends lost 2 bases and 8 bases respectively, with 11 bases between them. The germline V gene encodes CDR1 LNHNV and CDR2 YYDKDF (reference sequence). This CDR3 region has 13 residues. This chain's CDR3 is CATSRNQGSTQYF. CDR3 nucleotides: TGTGCCACCAGCAGAAACCAGGGGAGTACGCAGTATTTT.

The chain employs TRBV14 and TRBJ1-4; D might be TRBD1 (5 bases). Trimming pared 1 base from V and 4 bases from J, leaving 10 bases between. CDR1 is SGHDN and CDR2 is FVKESK in the germline V gene. The CDR3 runs 15 residues. DNA of the CDR3: TGTGCCAGCAGCCAAGGGACAAGGGTTAATGAAAAACTGTTTTTT. Amino acid sequence: CASSQGTRVNEKLFF.